Listed below are T cell receptor beta chains from one sample, sequenced in a study of blood T cell repertoires in COVID-19. Profiling relied on immunoSEQ multiplex PCR, and the TCRdb table lists in-frame clones only, not all of them. The data hold roughly 160,000 clones, with 80% to 85% observed a single time. Source material: peripheral blood. The receptors were sampled from a man in his late teens or twenties with active or convalescent COVID-19. Both conserved end residues are part of each CDR3. Fields, in order: D gene, CDR3 length, clone size, V gene, J gene, CDR3 protein, CDR3 DNA. The D gene is left open where the match is weak. Some rows have no size entry. The others give once, few or many, or a class for an expanded clone.

.	16	.	TRBV9	TRBJ1-1	CASSPRPTTGIAEAFF	TGTGCCAGCAGCCCCCGGCCGACCACAGGGATCGCTGAAGCTTTCTTT
TRBD1	15	.	TRBV7-8	TRBJ1-1	CASRRGQGMNTEAFF	TGTGCCAGCAGAAGGGGACAGGGCATGAACACTGAAGCTTTCTTT
TRBD1	16	.	TRBV6-1	TRBJ1-6	CASSGTGAIYNSPLHF	TGTGCCAGCAGTGGGACAGGGGCGATCTATAATTCACCCCTCCACTTT
.	12	.	TRBV3-1/TRBV3-2	TRBJ1-2	CASSKQGYGYTF	TGTGCCAGCAGCAAACAGGGCTATGGCTACACCTTC
TRBD2	14	.	TRBV7-3	TRBJ2-3	CASSLAGVGNTQYF	TGTGCCAGCAGCTTAGCGGGAGTCGGAAATACGCAGTATTTT
.	11	.	TRBV6-2/TRBV6-3	TRBJ2-3	CASSYPRGLDF	TGTGCCAGCAGTTACCCTAGGGGTTTGGATTTT
.	14	few	TRBV19	TRBJ1-5	CASRNRVGNQPQHF	TGTGCCAGTAGAAACAGGGTCGGCAATCAGCCCCAGCATTTT
TRBD2	15	.	TRBV29-1	TRBJ2-1	CSVIGREREYNEQFF	TGCAGCGTCATAGGGCGGGAGAGGGAATACAATGAGCAGTTCTTC
TRBD1	14	.	TRBV28	TRBJ2-7	CASSLSGTGYVQYF	TGTGCCAGCAGTTTATCAGGGACAGGGTACGTGCAGTACTTC
.	15	.	TRBV6-5	TRBJ1-6	CASSYDLRGDSPLHF	TGTGCCAGCAGTTACGACCTCCGCGGGGATTCACCCCTCCACTTT
.	15	.	TRBV6-5	TRBJ1-1	CASSYSIQANTEAFF	TGTGCCAGCAGTTACTCTATTCAGGCGAACACTGAAGCTTTCTTT
TRBD2	16	few	TRBV27	TRBJ2-7	CASSVGLAGVWYEQYF	TGTGCCAGCAGTGTAGGGCTAGCGGGAGTATGGTACGAGCAGTACTTC
TRBD2	15	once	TRBV11-2	TRBJ2-3	CASSLIRGGTDTQYF	TGTGCCAGCAGCTTAATACGGGGGGGCACAGATACGCAGTATTTT
.	13	few	TRBV9	TRBJ1-1	CASSVATGTEAFF	TGTGCCAGCAGCGTGGCGACAGGAACTGAAGCTTTCTTT
.	13	.	TRBV29-1	TRBJ2-1	CSVVVGGGNEQFF	TGCAGCGTTGTGGTCGGGGGTGGCAATGAGCAGTTCTTC
.	11	.	TRBV20-1	TRBJ2-7	CSASFTYEQYF	TGCAGTGCTAGTTTTACCTACGAGCAGTACTTC
TRBD1	12	.	TRBV7-2	TRBJ1-2	CASSRDSYGYTF	TGTGCCAGCAGTCGGGACAGCTATGGCTACACCTTC
.	16	.	TRBV4-2	TRBJ2-6	CASSQESGTGANVLTF	TGTGCCAGCAGCCAAGAGTCCGGTACTGGGGCCAACGTCCTGACTTTC
.	12	.	TRBV7-9	TRBJ1-3	CASSLVGNTIYF	TGTGCCAGCAGCTTAGTAGGAAACACCATATATTTT
TRBD1	14	.	TRBV6-5	TRBJ2-2	CASSKQGAAGELFF	TGTGCCAGCAGCAAACAGGGGGCAGCCGGGGAGCTGTTTTTT
.	18	few	TRBV21-1	TRBJ1-3	CASSNRDRGLSAGNTIYF	TGTGCCAGCAGCAACCGGGACAGGGGGCTTTCGGCCGGAAACACCATATATTTT
.	15	.	TRBV7-2	TRBJ2-7	CASSLAVTSDYEQYF	TGTGCCAGCAGCTTAGCTGTGACTAGTGATTACGAGCAGTACTTC
TRBD2	16	.	TRBV5-4	TRBJ2-5	CASSPLRREGEETQYF	TGTGCCAGCAGCCCCCTCCGGCGGGAGGGGGAAGAGACCCAGTACTTC
.	11	.	TRBV5-1	TRBJ1-1	CASSPDTEAFF	TGCGCCAGCAGCCCGGACACTGAAGCTTTCTTT
.	16	.	TRBV5-1	TRBJ2-2	CASSTSGATNTGELFF	TGCGCCAGCAGCACATCAGGGGCCACGAACACCGGGGAGCTGTTTTTT
.	14	.	TRBV7-8	TRBJ2-7	CASSLQRERDEQYF	TGTGCCAGCAGCTTACAGCGCGAGAGAGACGAGCAGTACTTC
TRBD2	16	.	TRBV4-1	TRBJ2-7	CASSQGDSGASYEQYF	TGCGCCAGCAGCCAGGGGGATAGCGGGGCCTCCTACGAGCAGTACTTC